This entry features one T cell receptor beta chain sequence. No antigen is known for it. There are 16 residues in the CDR3. CDR1 and CDR2 (germline): SQVTM, ANQGSEA. The junction had 10 bases not matched to a gene; V was cut back by 6 bases and J by 4 bases. The data stem from a study of T cells after yellow fever vaccination. Study conclusions and caveats: Post-booster repertoires again held most primary-vaccination clones (roughly 95% CD4, 80% to 90% CD8). Peaking on day 5 versus 15, the secondary response was faster but weaker.

TCRdb recomputed calls from the 5' RACE reads with MiXCR, one row per CDR3 protein. The sample carries 500,000 to 650,000 distinct CDR3 sequences, roughly an eighth recorded once. The material sequenced was PBMCs, taken on the day of the yellow fever booster vaccination. V and J are TRBV29-1 and TRBJ2-1; 12 bases align to TRBD2. This sequence originates from a man aged 25 to 40 who received the YFV17D yellow fever vaccine. The CDR3 bases are TGCAGCGTCGAAATTACCGGGACTAGCGGGTACAATGAGCAGTTCTTC. It encodes CSVEITGTSGYNEQFF.